One and the same sample provided the 15 T cell receptor beta chains below, sequenced in a study of cytomegalovirus exposure and HLA in healthy donors. The PCR used 60 Vbeta and 13 Jbeta primers. The assay was immunoSEQ multiplex PCR, and TCRdb's table has in-frame clones only and misses some. The sample comprises roughly 170,000 clones, approximately 80% of which are singletons, and 1.5% to 2% rests with the top ten. Sequenced sample: PBMCs. The receptors derive from a woman aged 30 to 39 in good health and CMV-seronegative.

In its sample, this clone was seen once. The CDR3 nucleotides are TGTGCCAGCAGTTTATCGTCCACAGGGCACACTGAAGCTTTCTTT. The encoded protein is CASSLSSTGHTEAFF. The chain is built from TRBV27 and TRBJ1-1; TRBD1 is a possible D gene (6 bases). The CDR3 runs 15 residues. Trimming took off 0 bases at V and 3 bases at J, with 11 bases between the two ends. The germline gives CDR1 MNHEY, CDR2 SMNVEV (reference sequence).

Comments on this clone: The junction departs from germline at one end; a sequencing error may be responsible. The chain is built from TRBV7-7 and TRBJ1-3, with a possible D match to TRBD1 (6 bases). The germline CDR1 and CDR2 sequences are SSHAT and FNYEAQ (reference sequence). This CDR3 is built from 15 residues. The CDR3 nucleotides are TGTGCTAGCAGCTTAGCACAGGGAGCAGGAAACACCATATATTTT. Its translation: CASSLAQGAGNTIYF.

V usage is TRBV5-3 and J usage is TRBJ2-1; TRBD2 matches at 12 bases. TRBV5-3 is an ORF, and what it does is uncertain. V shed 4 bases, J shed 5 bases, and the junction held 7 bases outside the gene matches. CDR3 length equals 16 residues. CDR3 bases: TGTGCCAGAAGCCCACGGACTAGCGGGAAAGACAATGAGCAGTTCTTC. Protein: CARSPRTSGKDNEQFF.

The genes are TRBV27 and TRBJ1-5; D may be TRBD1 (5 bases). Trimming shortened V by 3 bases and J by 3 bases, and 9 bases separated the two germline ends. Germline CDR1 is MNHEY and CDR2 is SMNVEV (reference sequence). The CDR3 consists of 14 residues. The CDR3 nucleotides are TGTGCCAGCAGTTTCACAGGTTCCAATCAGCCCCAGCATTTT. It translates to CASSFTGSNQPQHF.

This chain links TRBV2 with TRBJ2-3; 13 bases are a match to TRBD2. The CDR3 spans 14 residues. CDR1 SNHLY and CDR2 FYNNEI come from the germline V gene. J lost 4 bases, V lost 6 bases, and 1 base had no gene match. The CDR3 DNA reads as TGTGCCAGCAGGGGACTAGCGGGATCAGATACGCAGTATTTT. This translates into CASRGLAGSDTQYF.

This rearrangement joins TRBV6-1 to TRBJ1-2; the match to TRBD1 covers 7 bases. The CDR3 consists of 14 residues. Germline CDR1 reads MNHNS; CDR2 reads SASEGT. V gave up 6 bases and J gave up 0 bases; unmatched junction bases: 4. CDR3 region: CASRGDSPNYGYTF. The CDR3 nucleotides read TGTGCCAGCAGAGGGGACAGCCCTAACTATGGCTACACCTTC.

The chain couples TRBV7-9 to TRBJ2-1; 7 bases are a match to TRBD2. This CDR3 is built from 15 residues. The germline V gene has CDR1 SEHNR and CDR2 FQNEAQ (reference sequence). V lost 3 bases, J lost 7 bases, and 9 bases stayed unmatched. This chain's CDR3 is CASSFMSSGMNEQFF. DNA for the CDR3: TGTGCCAGCAGCTTTATGTCTAGCGGTATGAATGAGCAGTTCTTC. Based on the CDR3 plus reference TRBV7-9 and TRBJ2-1, the full variable domain is DTGVSQNPRHKITKRGQNVTFRCDPISEHNRLYWYRQTLGQGPEFLTYFQNEAQLEKSRLLSDRFSAERPKGSFSTLEIQRTEQGDSAMYLCASSFMSSGMNEQFFGPGTRLTVL.

This rearrangement joins TRBV15 to TRBJ1-2; 7 bases match TRBD1. This CDR3 has 15 residues. Germline loops: CDR1 LNHNV, CDR2 YYDKDF (reference sequence). V lost 3 bases and J lost 8; bases outside the gene matches: 12. The CDR3 DNA reads as TGTGCCACCAGCAGGGGCACGACAGGGTTGAGAGGCTACACCTTC. Translating gives CATSRGTTGLRGYTF.

The CDR3 here is CASSFQGGVNTEAFF. The CDR3 coding sequence is TGCGCCAGCAGCTTTCAGGGGGGTGTTAACACTGAAGCTTTCTTT. The chain combines TRBV5-1 with TRBJ1-1, with 7 bases lining up with TRBD1. This CDR3 spans 15 amino acids. The ends lost 2 bases at V and 2 bases at J; junction bases unmatched: 6. Germline V gives CDR1 SGHRS, CDR2 YFSETQ.

This chain joins TRBV5-1 and TRBJ2-7, with D possibly matching TRBD1 (7 bases). The CDR3 sequence is 14 residues long. The V end lost 0 bases, the J end lost 3 bases, and 10 bases lay between the germline ends. The germline gives CDR1 SGHRS, CDR2 YFSETQ. The CDR3: CASSLDRGGYEQYF. The CDR3 coding sequence is TGCGCCAGCAGCTTGGACAGGGGAGGCTACGAGCAGTACTTC.

The rearrangement joins TRBV29-1 to TRBJ1-1; the match to TRBD1 covers 9 bases. V was pared by 4 bases and J by 5 bases, with 5 bases of the junction left unmatched. There are 13 residues in the CDR3. Per the germline V gene, CDR1 is SQVTM and CDR2 is ANQGSEA. Here the CDR3 reads CSVVVGQGTEAFF. The CDR3 DNA is TGCAGCGTTGTCGTCGGACAGGGGACTGAAGCTTTCTTT.

This chain joins TRBV4-2 and TRBJ1-5; D is unresolved. V lost 0 bases and J lost 5, with 8 bases in between. This CDR3 is built from 14 residues. From germline, CDR1 is LGHNA and CDR2 YNFKEQ. The CDR3 spells CASSQEEGDQPQHF. The CDR3 DNA sequence: TGTGCCAGCAGCCAAGAGGAGGGAGATCAGCCCCAGCATTTT.

The CDR3 sequence is CASGEGSRAFF. In DNA form, the CDR3 reads TGTGCCAGTGGAGAGGGAAGTCGGGCTTTCTTT. V usage is TRBV6-1 and J usage is TRBJ1-1, with D unresolved. CDR1 is MNHNS, CDR2 SASEGT, per germline. The ends were cut back, 9 bases at V and 11 bases at J, with 16 bases in the middle. The CDR3 sequence is 11 residues long.

About this clone: A junction end diverges from the germline sequence, so it may reflect a read error. The chain is built from TRBV4-2 and TRBJ1-2, with D tentatively TRBD1 (5 bases). The CDR3 has 15 amino acids. Germline values: CDR1 LGHNA, CDR2 YNFKEQ. The DNA of the CDR3 is TGTGCCAGCAGCCAAGGAGTTTGGGGGACTCATGGCTACCCCTTC. Amino acid sequence: CASSQGVWGTHGYPF.

The chain is built from TRBV19 and TRBJ1-1; unclear D gene. Trimming took off 4 bases at V and 4 bases at J, with 10 bases between the two ends. Germline CDR1 LNHDA, CDR2 SQIVND (reference sequence). This CDR3 is 13 amino acids long. In DNA form, the CDR3 reads TGTGCCAGTAGTAATGAGGCGGGCACTGAAGCTTTCTTT. Protein sequence: CASSNEAGTEAFF.